A single sample gave rise to the 19 T cell receptor beta chains below, sequenced in a study of OX40 agonist ivuxolimab in advanced cancers. Produced via immunoSEQ multiplex PCR; TCRdb's table is partial and in-frame only. The repertoire holds tens of thousands of clones, with 85% to 90% as singletons. The sequencing here drew on CD4+ or CD8+ T cells sorted from blood, taken in a trial of the OX40 agonist ivuxolimab. The receptors originated from an adult with an advanced solid tumor such as melanoma, head and neck, liver or kidney cancer.

This clone has only one observation. The gene calls are TRBV28 and TRBJ2-1; D not resolved. CDR1 is MDHEN, CDR2 SYDVKM, per germline. V was shortened by 5 bases and J by 0 bases, with 11 bases between the two germline ends. The CDR3 has 15 residues. The DNA for the CDR3 is TGTGCCAGCAGTCTTCAGGAAAGCTCCTACAATGAGCAGTTCTTC. Translated: CASSLQESSYNEQFF. Full variable domain (missing parts from reference TRBV28 and TRBJ2-1): DVKVTQSSRYLVKRTGEKVFLECVQDMDHENMFWYRQDPGLGLRLIYFSYDVKMKEKGDIPEGYSVSREKKERFSLILESASTNQTSMYLCASSLQESSYNEQFFGPGTRLTVL.

The V gene is TRBV6-1, the J gene TRBJ1-1; D gene uncertain. The CDR3 runs 11 residues. V dropped 1 base and J dropped 7 bases, with 4 bases sitting between them. From germline, CDR1 is MNHNS and CDR2 SASEGT. DNA of the CDR3: TGTGCCAGCAGTGAAGTCATTGAAGCTTTCTTT. This gives the protein CASSEVIEAFF.

The chain recombines TRBV5-4 with TRBJ2-7; 9 bases align to TRBD1. Germline CDR1 is SGHNT and CDR2 is YYREEE (reference sequence). V lost 2 bases and J lost 3; bases outside the gene matches: 6. This CDR3 has 15 amino acids. CDR3 region: CASSLPGTGNYEQYF. Written as DNA, the CDR3 is TGTGCCAGCAGCTTACCCGGGACAGGGAACTACGAGCAGTACTTC.

V and J are TRBV28 and TRBJ1-1; possibly TRBD1 for D (5 bases). Between the trimmed V and J ends, which lost 3 bases and 10 bases, there was a span of 15 bases. The V gene's germline CDR1 is MDHEN and CDR2 SYDVKM. The CDR3 length is 13 residues. The CDR3 spells CASSFSDTVLAFF. The CDR3 DNA sequence: TGTGCCAGCAGTTTTTCGGACACAGTATTAGCTTTCTTT.

The CDR3 is CASSLDRVNSPLHF. The CDR3 nucleotides read TGTGCCAGCAGCCTCGACAGGGTCAATTCACCCCTCCACTTT. The J gene is TRBJ1-6, the V gene TRBV7-8; 7 nucleotides align to TRBD1. Germline CDR1 is SGHVS and CDR2 is FQNEAQ. V shed 5 bases and J 7 bases; nucleotides not matched to a gene: 5. The CDR3 length is 14 residues.

The rearrangement joins TRBV9 to TRBJ1-1; the D gene is possibly TRBD1 (5 bases). Germline CDR1 is SGDLS and CDR2 is YYNGEE. CDR3 length equals 15 residues. V was trimmed by 4 bases and J by 4 bases, leaving 17 bases between them. The CDR3 nucleotides are TGTGCCAGCAGCACTTACGGGGGTACGGGCACTGAAGCTTTCTTT. Amino acids: CASSTYGGTGTEAFF.

The chain employs TRBV29-1 and TRBJ2-7; D might be TRBD2 (5 bases). Between the trimmed V and J ends, which lost 6 bases and 2 bases, there was a span of 14 bases. Per germline, CDR1 SQVTM and CDR2 ANQGSEA. The CDR3 is made up of 13 amino acids. The chain's CDR3 is CSVEVANTYEQYF. The CDR3 DNA follows: TGCAGCGTAGAGGTAGCGAATACCTACGAGCAGTACTTC.

J is TRBJ2-5 and V is TRBV27, with TRBD1 as a possible D gene (6 bases). Germline V CDR1 and CDR2: MNHEY, SMNVEV (reference sequence). This CDR3 spans 16 amino acids. The V end lost 5 bases, the J end lost 0 bases, and 16 bases lay between the germline ends. CDR3: CASSHGAGAYQETQYF. Written as DNA, the CDR3 is TGTGCCAGCAGTCATGGGGCAGGGGCGTACCAAGAGACCCAGTACTTC.

This rearrangement joins TRBV19 to TRBJ2-5; no reliable D call. CDR1 is LNHDA and CDR2 is SQIVND in the germline V gene (reference sequence). The CDR3 totals 14 residues. The ends were cut back, 9 bases at V and 3 bases at J, with 17 bases in the middle. The CDR3 nucleotides read TGTGCCAGGCGCCCGGGCTGCTCTAAAGAGACCCAGTACTTC. Translation: CARRPGCSKETQYF.

This clone was counted once. The chain recombines TRBV6-1 with TRBJ2-7; D unresolved. V was pared by 0 bases and J by 3 bases, with 9 bases between. The CDR3 consists of 14 residues. Germline V gene sequence: CDR1 MNHNS, CDR2 SASEGT. This chain's CDR3 is CASSEAPRHYEQYF. The CDR3 nucleotides are TGTGCCAGCAGTGAAGCACCCAGGCACTACGAGCAGTACTTC.

The rearrangement uses TRBV29-1 and TRBJ2-7; perhaps TRBD1 as D (5 bases). Trimming left V 1 base short and J 3 bases short, with 10 bases between. The CDR3 sequence is 13 residues long. Per germline, CDR1 SQVTM and CDR2 ANQGSEA. This CDR3 is CSVEVVGDYEQYF. The CDR3 bases are TGCAGCGTTGAAGTTGTAGGGGACTACGAGCAGTACTTC.

The CDR3 reads CATSRPGTGMGLSYEQYF. CDR3 coding DNA: TGTGCCACCAGCAGACCGGGAACAGGGATGGGCCTTTCCTACGAGCAGTACTTC. This chain connects TRBV15 to TRBJ2-7; weak D call: TRBD1 (6 bases). The V end lost 2 bases, the J end lost 1 base, and 21 bases lay between the germline ends. Germline V gene data show CDR1 as LNHNV and CDR2 as YYDKDF (reference sequence). This CDR3 is 18 amino acids long.

The chain is built from TRBV6-1 and TRBJ2-7; D is uncertain. With 2 bases removed from V and 0 bases from J, the gap between germline ends came to 8 bases. The germline V gene encodes CDR1 MNHNS and CDR2 SASEGT. The CDR3 covers 14 residues. The CDR3 DNA follows: TGTGCCAGCAGTGAATACGGCAACTCCTACGAGCAGTACTTC. Translating it yields CASSEYGNSYEQYF.

The chain's CDR3 is CASSSSGGGNTEAFF. CDR3 DNA sequence: TGTGCCAGCAGTTCGTCGGGGGGCGGGAACACTGAAGCTTTCTTT. The V and J genes are TRBV9 and TRBJ1-1; the D gene is possibly TRBD1 (6 bases). Trimming stripped 5 bases from V and 1 base from J, with 15 bases between. The CDR3 covers 15 residues. CDR1 is SGDLS, CDR2 YYNGEE, per germline.

This chain uses TRBV5-4 with TRBJ2-7; 9 bases are a match to TRBD1. Germline CDR1 reads SGHNT; CDR2 reads YYREEE (reference sequence). The CDR3 is 14 amino acids. After removal of 4 bases from V and 1 base from J, the junction contained 3 bases not matched to a gene. CDR3 loop: CASSAGQGSYEQYF. The CDR3 region has the DNA TGTGCCAGCAGCGCGGGACAGGGATCCTACGAGCAGTACTTC. Based on the CDR3 plus reference TRBV5-4 and TRBJ2-7, the full variable domain is ETGVTQSPTHLIKTRGQQVTLRCSSQSGHNTVSWYQQALGQGPQFIFQYYREEENGRGNFPPRFSGLQFPNYSSELNVNALELDDSALYLCASSAGQGSYEQYFGPGTRLTVT.

This clone was seen just once. The rearrangement uses TRBV6-5 and TRBJ2-4; 9 bases are shared with TRBD1. From germline, CDR1 is MNHEY and CDR2 SVGAGI. V was clipped by 5 bases and J by 4 bases; unmatched bases: 3. CDR3 size: 14 residues. The CDR3 spells CASSRTGEKNIQYF. As DNA, the CDR3 is TGTGCCAGCAGTCGGACAGGGGAAAAAAACATTCAGTACTTC.

The chain employs TRBV13 and TRBJ2-1, with TRBD2 matching over 10 bases. CDR3 length equals 16 residues. CDR1 PRHDT and CDR2 FYEKMQ come from the germline V gene (reference sequence). Trimming at V came to 5 bases and at J to 5 bases, leaving 9 bases not matched to a gene. The CDR3 loop reads CASSEMTSGPNNEQFF. The DNA of the CDR3 is TGTGCCAGCAGCGAAATGACTAGCGGGCCCAACAATGAGCAGTTCTTC.

This clone was counted a single time. The CDR3 bases are TGTGCCTGGAGCAGCAGGGCGGGGTACGAGCAGTACTTC. Amino acids: CAWSSRAGYEQYF. The V call is TRBV30, the J call TRBJ2-7; D perhaps matches TRBD2 (6 bases). CDR3 size: 13 residues. Germline V gene lookup returns CDR1 GTSNPN and CDR2 SVGIG (reference sequence). The V end lost 3 bases, the J end lost 4 bases, and 13 bases lay between the germline ends.

The rearrangement uses TRBV9 and TRBJ1-4; 7 positions agree with TRBD1. The ends lost 3 bases at V and 2 bases at J; junction bases unmatched: 10. Germline CDR1 is SGDLS and CDR2 is YYNGEE. The CDR3 runs 17 residues. Written as DNA, the CDR3 is TGTGCCAGCAGCGCCGCCGGAGGGGGCGCGACTAATGAAAAACTGTTTTTT. Encoded protein: CASSAAGGGATNEKLFF. The full variable domain, its missing parts supplied by reference TRBV9 and TRBJ1-4, is DSGVTQTPKHLITATGQRVTLRCSPRSGDLSVYWYQQSLDQGLQFLIQYYNGEERAKGNILERFSAQQFPDLHSELNLSSLELGDSALYFCASSAAGGGATNEKLFFGSGTQLSVL.